One and the same sample provided the 18 T cell receptor beta chains below, sequenced in a study of cytomegalovirus exposure and HLA in healthy donors. PCR amplification relied on 60 Vbeta primers (plus 13 Jbeta primers). Libraries were prepared by immunoSEQ multiplex PCR; TCRdb keeps only in-frame clonotypes and omits some of them. The sample holds 55,000 or so clones. What was sequenced was PBMCs. The source of these receptors is a woman between 45 and 65 years old in good health and CMV-seropositive.

About this clone itself: Other nucleotide sequences from this sample produce the same CDR3. V and J are TRBV18 and TRBJ2-7, with D unclear. Germline values: CDR1 KGHSH, CDR2 LQKENI. V was clipped by 6 bases and J by 2 bases, with 14 bases between them. CDR3 size: 14 residues. The DNA for the CDR3 is TGTGCCAGCTCGCCAATCTCTTATACCTACGAGCAGTACTTC. Its translation is CASSPISYTYEQYF.

V usage is TRBV6-6 and J usage is TRBJ2-7; 10 bases agree with TRBD1. V shed 4 bases, J shed 3 bases, and the junction held 3 bases outside the gene matches. This CDR3 contains 14 residues. Germline V lookup: CDR1 MNHNY, CDR2 SVGAGI (reference sequence). CDR3 DNA sequence: TGTGCCAGCAGTTCTCGGACAGGGGGCTACGAGCAGTACTTC. This translates into CASSSRTGGYEQYF.

The rearrangement links TRBV11-2 to TRBJ2-2; weak D call: TRBD1 (6 bases). The germline gives CDR1 SGHAT, CDR2 FQNNGV. This CDR3 region has 18 residues. V shed 5 bases and J shed 1 base, with 20 bases lying between them. The CDR3 sequence is CASSQTQGLGLNTGELFF. Written as DNA, the CDR3 is TGTGCCAGCAGCCAAACACAGGGCCTCGGGTTGAACACCGGGGAGCTGTTTTTT.

The V gene is TRBV5-1, the J gene TRBJ2-7, with 7 bases aligning to TRBD2. V lost 7 bases to trimming and J lost 2 bases; unmatched junction nucleotides: 9. This CDR3 region has 14 residues. Germline CDR1 reads SGHRS; CDR2 reads YFSETQ. The CDR3 region is CASRLRDYPYEQYF. The DNA of the CDR3 is TGCGCCAGCCGGCTTCGGGACTACCCCTACGAGCAGTACTTC.

The V and J genes are TRBV5-4 and TRBJ1-1; a weak D match, TRBD1 (6 bases). This CDR3 has 13 residues. The germline CDR1 and CDR2 sequences are SGHNT and YYREEE (reference sequence). Trimming removed 3 bases at V and 8 bases at J, with 14 bases between. The CDR3 is CASSYGEGGEAFF. Here the CDR3 DNA reads TGTGCCAGCAGCTATGGGGAGGGGGGCGAAGCTTTCTTT.

The chain couples TRBV18 to TRBJ1-2; TRBD1 agrees at 7 bases. This CDR3 has 12 residues. Germline V gives CDR1 KGHSH, CDR2 LQKENI. Trimming removed 3 bases from V and 8 bases from J; junction bases left unmatched: 3. CDR3 in amino acids: CASSPRTGGYTF. In DNA form, the CDR3 reads TGTGCCAGCTCACCTAGGACAGGCGGCTACACCTTC.

The chain joins TRBV6-5 to TRBJ1-2; D call uncertain. CDR1 MNHEY and CDR2 SVGAGI come from the germline V gene. The CDR3 is 15 amino acids. The V gene lost 7 bases and the J gene lost 4 bases, with 19 bases spanning the gap. CDR3 in DNA: TGTGCCAGCACCCCATACGTCGCAGGCCTCTATGGCTACACCTTC. It yields the protein CASTPYVAGLYGYTF.

V usage is TRBV5-1 and J usage is TRBJ2-7; D gene unclear. The germline gives CDR1 SGHRS, CDR2 YFSETQ. This CDR3 region has 15 residues. V dropped 0 bases and J dropped 2 bases, with 12 bases sitting between them. This CDR3 reads CASSLGFGLPYEQYF. The CDR3 coding sequence is TGCGCCAGCAGCTTGGGGTTTGGGCTACCCTACGAGCAGTACTTC.

For the CDR3, the DNA is TGCGCCAGCAGCCAAGAGTATCAGGTTGTTGACGAGCAGTACTTC. Amino acids: CASSQEYQVVDEQYF. The rearrangement uses TRBV4-1 and TRBJ2-7; D uncertain. Trimming left V 0 bases short and J 5 bases short, with 14 bases between. Germline V gives CDR1 MGHRA, CDR2 YSYEKL. CDR3 size: 15 residues.

V is TRBV11-2 and J is TRBJ1-6, with unresolved D. The CDR3 spans 16 residues. Trimming stripped 6 bases from V and 8 bases from J, with 20 bases between. Germline values: CDR1 SGHAT, CDR2 FQNNGV. CDR3: CASRDGRLGADSPLHF. DNA for the CDR3: TGTGCCAGCAGAGACGGTAGGCTCGGAGCGGATTCACCCCTCCACTTT.

V and J are TRBV6-1 and TRBJ1-5, with 8 bases matching TRBD1. The trim removed 5 bases at V and 9 bases at J, leaving 12 bases unmatched. Germline V gives CDR1 MNHNS, CDR2 SASEGT. The CDR3 is made up of 15 amino acids. The chain's CDR3 is CASSPGQANKGPQHF. CDR3 coding DNA: TGTGCCAGCAGTCCGGGACAGGCCAATAAGGGGCCCCAGCATTTT.

The rearrangement uses TRBV30 and TRBJ1-5, with D unclear. The CDR3 has 17 amino acids. Trimming pared 1 base from V and 1 base from J, leaving 17 bases between. Germline V gene data show CDR1 as GTSNPN and CDR2 as SVGIG (reference sequence). Here the CDR3 reads CAWSETSQVASNQPQHF. CDR3 DNA: TGTGCCTGGAGTGAGACCTCTCAGGTGGCAAGCAATCAGCCCCAGCATTTT.

The chain recombines TRBV5-8 with TRBJ1-2; weak D call: TRBD1 (5 bases). CDR3 length: 14 residues. The V gene lost 2 bases and the J gene lost 3 bases, with 11 bases spanning the gap. The V gene's germline CDR1 is SGHTS and CDR2 YDEGEE. This chain's CDR3 is CASSLRGKDYGYTF. The CDR3 DNA is TGTGCCAGCAGCTTACGGGGGAAGGACTATGGCTACACCTTC.

The V call is TRBV19, the J call TRBJ1-1, with D unclear. This CDR3 spans 13 amino acids. V lost 5 bases and J lost 4, with 11 bases in between. Germline CDR1 and CDR2: LNHDA and SQIVND (reference sequence). CDR3 nucleotides: TGTGCCAGTAGTCCCAGTGGCCCCACTGAAGCTTTCTTT. Amino acids: CASSPSGPTEAFF. The full variable domain, completed using reference TRBV19 and TRBJ1-1, is DGGITQSPKYLFRKEGQNVTLSCEQNLNHDAMYWYRQDPGQGLRLIYYSQIVNDFQKGDIAEGYSVSREKKESFPLTVTSAQKNPTAFYLCASSPSGPTEAFFGQGTRLTVV.

The J gene is TRBJ2-7, the V gene TRBV30; TRBD2 matches 9 bases. V shed 5 bases and J 5 bases; nucleotides not matched to a gene: 7. CDR1 and CDR2 from the germline V gene are GTSNPN and SVGIG (reference sequence). The CDR3 sequence is 13 residues long. The CDR3 nucleotides read TGTGCCTGGTCAAGGCGGGAGGGTGACGAGCAGTACTTC. Translated: CAWSRREGDEQYF.

The chain is built from TRBV28 and TRBJ2-7; 9 bases fit TRBD2. This CDR3 contains 16 residues. The germline V gene has CDR1 MDHEN and CDR2 SYDVKM. V shed 4 bases, J shed 0 bases, and the junction held 7 bases outside the gene matches. The CDR3 loop is CASSSPGTSFSYEQYF. The CDR3 nucleotides are TGTGCCAGCAGTTCTCCCGGGACTAGCTTCTCCTACGAGCAGTACTTC.

This chain connects TRBV28 to TRBJ2-2; TRBD2 aligns across 10 bases. CDR1 MDHEN and CDR2 SYDVKM come from the germline V gene. The CDR3 is made up of 16 amino acids. V shed 3 bases, J shed 5 bases, and the junction held 6 bases outside the gene matches. The CDR3 loop is CASSFGLAGVTGELFF. In DNA, the CDR3 is TGTGCCAGCAGTTTTGGGCTAGCGGGAGTGACCGGGGAGCTGTTTTTT. The entire variable domain, with the rest obtained from reference TRBV28 and TRBJ2-2, is as follows: DVKVTQSSRYLVKRTGEKVFLECVQDMDHENMFWYRQDPGLGLRLIYFSYDVKMKEKGDIPEGYSVSREKKERFSLILESASTNQTSMYLCASSFGLAGVTGELFFGEGSRLTVL.

This chain joins TRBV5-1 and TRBJ2-7; 9 bases map to TRBD1. The CDR3 is made up of 15 amino acids. V shed 1 base, J shed 2 bases, and the junction held 4 bases outside the gene matches. Per germline, CDR1 SGHRS and CDR2 YFSETQ. CDR3 bases: TGCGCCAGCAGCTTGCTCGGGACAGGGCCCTACGAGCAGTACTTC. Translating it yields CASSLLGTGPYEQYF.